Listed below are T cell receptor beta chains from one sample, sequenced in a study of T cells expressing NK-cell markers. TCRdb reanalyzed the 5' RACE reads, giving one entry per CDR3 protein sequence and no DNA. The sample totals about 120,000 distinct CDR3 sequences. The material sequenced was blood T cells: a sorted CD56 or NKG2C T cell subset, CD4+ or CD8+ T cells, or bulk PBMC T cells (not recorded which). The receptors were sampled from a woman aged 18 to 75 in good health. Each CDR3 is given with its conserved first and last residue. Fields, in order: J gene, V gene, clone size, CDR3 protein. Clone size is given for some rows only: seen once, a few or many times, or a class if the clone is expanded.

J: TRBJ2-5; V: TRBV7-8; size: .; CDR3: CASSFGASGGETQYF
J: TRBJ1-6; V: TRBV27; size: .; CDR3: CASSFGQGLSPLHF
J: TRBJ1-2; V: TRBV20-1; size: .; CDR3: CSARDSAGYTF
J: TRBJ2-7; V: TRBV20-1; size: .; CDR3: CSAAHSRLASYEQYF
J: TRBJ2-6; V: TRBV14; size: .; CDR3: CASSQVASGANVLTF
J: TRBJ1-1; V: TRBV29-1; size: .; CDR3: CSVEVWHSGPEAFF
J: TRBJ1-2; V: TRBV11-2; size: .; CDR3: CASSWSSGGDAYGYTF
J: TRBJ1-2; V: TRBV11-2; size: .; CDR3: CASSLDRQGYYGYTF
J: TRBJ2-4; V: TRBV7-8; size: .; CDR3: CASSLRGQGNIQYF
J: TRBJ2-1; V: TRBV2; size: medium-sized; CDR3: CARQGGGGDNEQFF
J: TRBJ1-2; V: TRBV6-5; size: .; CDR3: CASSYPGTVVNYGYTF
J: TRBJ1-1; V: TRBV5-5; size: .; CDR3: CASSLEYQNTEAFF
J: TRBJ2-7; V: TRBV28; size: .; CDR3: CASSLQGSSYEQYF
J: TRBJ1-5; V: TRBV4-3; size: .; CDR3: CASSPSVGQVNQPQHF
J: TRBJ2-7; V: TRBV28; size: .; CDR3: CASSPTLYTSYEQYF
J: TRBJ1-1; V: TRBV29-1; size: .; CDR3: CSVEWVPGPMNTEAFF
J: TRBJ2-6; V: TRBV7-9; size: .; CDR3: CASSHRDRYGANVLTF
J: TRBJ2-1; V: TRBV9; size: .; CDR3: CASSPQTGVDEQFF
J: TRBJ2-1; V: TRBV7-3; size: .; CDR3: CASSPGTGEWYNEQFF
J: TRBJ2-7; V: TRBV27; size: .; CDR3: CASSLQSGLPYEQYF
J: TRBJ2-3; V: TRBV11-1; size: .; CDR3: CASSLATSGRRGTDTQYF
J: TRBJ2-1; V: TRBV18; size: .; CDR3: CASSPGVEYNEQFF
J: TRBJ2-3; V: TRBV6-6; size: .; CDR3: CASSYLLTDTQYF
J: TRBJ2-1; V: TRBV9; size: .; CDR3: CASSPHSGGARNEQFF
J: TRBJ2-1; V: TRBV6-2/TRBV6-3; size: .; CDR3: CASSYETSGSNEQFF
J: TRBJ1-1; V: TRBV4-1; size: .; CDR3: CASSQDTGGVTEAFF
J: TRBJ1-1; V: TRBV30; size: .; CDR3: CAWSVQGRHTEAFF
J: TRBJ2-1; V: TRBV4-3; size: .; CDR3: CASSQEGGTSWLNEQFF
J: TRBJ1-1; V: TRBV4-3; size: .; CDR3: CASSQDRALNTEAFF
J: TRBJ2-1; V: TRBV12-5; size: .; CDR3: CASGLGLTGSSYNEQFF
J: TRBJ2-5; V: TRBV15; size: .; CDR3: CATSRVDSEETQYF
J: TRBJ2-7; V: TRBV7-8; size: .; CDR3: CASSLSTTALLEQYF
J: TRBJ2-5; V: TRBV6-2/TRBV6-3; size: .; CDR3: CASWSFGGLETQYF
J: TRBJ2-7; V: TRBV6-4; size: .; CDR3: CASSDWARACEQYF
J: TRBJ1-5; V: TRBV25-1; size: .; CDR3: CASSGWGGNQPQHF
J: TRBJ2-7; V: TRBV27; size: .; CDR3: CATAQGAYEQYF
J: TRBJ2-1; V: TRBV20-1; size: .; CDR3: CSASPTGSTQRDEQFF
J: TRBJ1-3; V: TRBV7-8; size: .; CDR3: CASSLTYSGNTIYF
J: TRBJ1-1; V: TRBV12-3/TRBV12-4; size: .; CDR3: CASSLTQGNTEAFF
J: TRBJ1-1; V: TRBV5-1; size: .; CDR3: CASSLEGGGEAFF
J: TRBJ1-1; V: TRBV30; size: .; CDR3: CAGRDSPGTEAFF
J: TRBJ2-4; V: TRBV12-3/TRBV12-4; size: .; CDR3: CASSGVANIQYF
J: TRBJ2-2; V: TRBV12-3/TRBV12-4; size: .; CDR3: CASSRPLSTGELFF
J: TRBJ1-4; V: TRBV12-3/TRBV12-4; size: .; CDR3: CASSSGEKLFF
J: TRBJ2-3; V: TRBV5-4; size: .; CDR3: CASSPLAAATQYF
J: TRBJ2-1; V: TRBV13; size: .; CDR3: CASSAGHSTYNEQFF
J: TRBJ2-3; V: TRBV19; size: .; CDR3: CSAGDVTDTQYF
J: TRBJ1-1; V: TRBV7-2; size: .; CDR3: CASIKGWGFPEAFF
J: TRBJ2-1; V: TRBV27; size: .; CDR3: CASASALADNEQFF
J: TRBJ2-1; V: TRBV7-3; size: .; CDR3: CASSLELAPYNEQFF
J: TRBJ2-7; V: TRBV11-2; size: .; CDR3: CASSLDLIYEQYF
J: TRBJ1-2; V: TRBV12-3/TRBV12-4; size: .; CDR3: CASSSGTRNYGYTF
J: TRBJ1-2; V: TRBV12-3/TRBV12-4; size: .; CDR3: CASSPRQGYGYTF
J: TRBJ2-1; V: TRBV12-3/TRBV12-4; size: .; CDR3: CASSFVVAEYNEQFF
J: TRBJ1-5; V: TRBV4-3; size: .; CDR3: CASSHFYRTAYNQPQHF
J: TRBJ1-1; V: TRBV10-3; size: .; CDR3: CATWWATEAFF
J: TRBJ2-5; V: TRBV6-1; size: .; CDR3: CASRWGTRLSETQYF